This T cell receptor beta chain came from a study of T-cell memory formation after mild COVID-19. Trimming removed 0 bases from V and 3 bases from J; junction bases left unmatched: 4. The V gene's germline CDR1 is SQVTM and CDR2 ANQGSEA. This CDR3 is 16 amino acids long. Via MiXCR, TCRdb re-called the 5' RACE reads, giving one row per CDR3 protein. The table includes 290,000 or so distinct CDR3 sequences, roughly 19% detected once. V gene TRBV29-1 combines with J gene TRBJ2-2; 10 positions match TRBD1. The receptor's source is a man between 18 and 29 years old who had mild COVID-19 (a few samples of this study predate the infection). Cell type and time point are not known. What was sequenced was PBMCs or a T cell subset sorted from them (not recorded which). CDR3 coding DNA: TGCAGCGTTGAAGATGGGACAGGGGTACACACCGGGGAGCTGTTTTTT. Translated, it gives CSVEDGTGVHTGELFF.